These 17 T cell receptor beta chains share one sample of origin, sequenced in a study of cytomegalovirus exposure and HLA in healthy donors. Researchers ran the PCR with 60 Vbeta and 13 Jbeta primers. Sequencing was performed with immunoSEQ multiplex PCR; in TCRdb, only in-frame clones are kept and a portion is missing. The repertoire has around 110,000 clones, over 60% of them found once; the top ten carry around 4.3%. The sequenced sample was PBMCs. These receptors originate from a man aged 30 to 45 in good health and CMV-seropositive.

The chain has TRBV4-1 and TRBJ2-5, with 9 bases aligning to TRBD2. V shed 1 base and J 4 bases; nucleotides not matched to a gene: 4. This CDR3 has 15 residues. Germline V CDR1 and CDR2: MGHRA, YSYEKL. The CDR3 is CASSQGSGGGETQYF. The DNA for the CDR3 is TGCGCCAGCAGCCAAGGTAGCGGGGGCGGAGAGACCCAGTACTTC.

The chain has TRBV28 and TRBJ1-5; the D gene is possibly TRBD1 (6 bases). CDR1 and CDR2 (germline): MDHEN, SYDVKM. The CDR3 is 14 amino acids. Trimming removed 8 bases at V and 0 bases at J, with 11 bases between. CDR3 residues: CASRGGGSNQPQHF. Written as DNA, the CDR3 is TGTGCCAGCCGAGGGGGTGGTAGCAATCAGCCCCAGCATTTT.

The chain is built from TRBV5-1 and TRBJ2-1; 7 bases match TRBD2. The CDR3 is 14 amino acids. V lost 7 bases and J lost 0; bases outside the gene matches: 4. CDR1 is SGHRS and CDR2 is YFSETQ in the germline V gene. CDR3 nucleotides: TGCGCCAGCTCTGGGGGGGGCTCCTACAATGAGCAGTTCTTC. Translated: CASSGGGSYNEQFF.

This clone was detected only once. The genes are TRBV19 and TRBJ1-5; the D gene is possibly TRBD1 (6 bases). V lost 7 bases and J 3 bases, leaving 10 bases between the germline ends. CDR1 is LNHDA and CDR2 is SQIVND in the germline V gene (reference sequence). CDR3 size: 13 residues. The CDR3 loop is CASMDRFNQPQHF. CDR3 DNA sequence: TGTGCCAGTATGGACAGATTCAATCAGCCCCAGCATTTT.

The V and J genes are TRBV11-2 and TRBJ2-1; D might be TRBD2 (5 bases). The CDR3 has 14 residues. V was clipped by 5 bases and J by 6 bases, with 14 bases between them. CDR1 is SGHAT, CDR2 FQNNGV, per germline. The DNA for the CDR3 is TGTGCCAGCAGCCGGGGTAAAGATTTCAATGAGCAGTTCTTC. This sequence encodes CASSRGKDFNEQFF.

V usage is TRBV6-5 and J usage is TRBJ2-3, with D perhaps matching TRBD2 (5 bases). Germline loops: CDR1 MNHEY, CDR2 SVGAGI. The CDR3 has 12 amino acids. Trimming removed 5 bases from V and 11 bases from J, with 14 bases in between. The CDR3 reads CASSTPGYRQYF. CDR3 sequence (DNA): TGTGCCAGCAGTACACCGGGGTATCGGCAGTATTTT.

The chain couples TRBV2 to TRBJ2-7, with a possible D match to TRBD1 (6 bases). Trimming took 6 bases from V and 12 from J, leaving 24 bases between them. The CDR3 runs to 14 residues. Germline CDR1 reads SNHLY; CDR2 reads FYNNEI. Written as DNA, the CDR3 is TGTGCCAGCAGCCAATACAGGGTGCCTGCCCGGCCGTACTTC. Translated: CASSQYRVPARPYF. Using reference TRBV2 and TRBJ2-7 for the parts outside the CDR3, the full variable domain is EPEVTQTPSHQVTQMGQEVILRCVPISNHLYFYWYRQILGQKVEFLVSFYNNEISEKSEIFDDQFSVERPDGSNFTLKIRSTKLEDSAMYFCASSQYRVPARPYFGPGTRLTVT.

The genes are TRBV5-1 and TRBJ2-1; TRBD2 agrees at 11 bases. The CDR3 loop spans 15 amino acids. Trimming at V came to 6 bases and at J to 4 bases, leaving 6 bases not matched to a gene. Germline V gene data show CDR1 as SGHRS and CDR2 as YFSETQ. The CDR3: CASTPLAGGYNEQFF. CDR3 bases: TGCGCCAGCACCCCCCTAGCGGGGGGATACAATGAGCAGTTCTTC.

Remarks on this clone: An end of the junction does not agree with germline; a read error may underlie this. V is TRBV7-9 and J is TRBJ2-7; a weak D match, TRBD2 (7 bases). This CDR3 spans 15 amino acids. The germline V gene has CDR1 SEHNR and CDR2 FQNEAQ (reference sequence). The CDR3 loop is CSSSLGGGVVYEQYF. The CDR3, as DNA: TGTTCCAGCAGCTTAGGAGGGGGGGTGGTCTACGAGCAGTACTTC.

The CDR3 nucleotides read TGTGCCAGCAGCGAGGGGGCAGGGCGGGGATATGAGCAGTTCTTC. It yields the protein CASSEGAGRGYEQFF. The chain has TRBV9 and TRBJ2-1; TRBD1 might be the D (7 bases). CDR3 length equals 15 residues. With 3 bases removed from V and 8 bases from J, the gap between germline ends came to 18 bases. Germline V CDR1 and CDR2: SGDLS, YYNGEE. The whole variable domain, remainder taken from reference TRBV9 and TRBJ2-1, is DSGVTQTPKHLITATGQRVTLRCSPRSGDLSVYWYQQSLDQGLQFLIQYYNGEERAKGNILERFSAQQFPDLHSELNLSSLELGDSALYFCASSEGAGRGYEQFFGPGTRLTVL.

This sequence joins TRBV10-3 and TRBJ1-2, with 7 bases matching TRBD1. J gave up 0 bases and V 2 bases, and 6 bases lay outside the gene matches. The germline V gene has CDR1 ENHRY and CDR2 SYGVKD. The CDR3 length is 16 residues. The CDR3 region has the DNA TGTGCCATCAGTGAGCCGGCGACAGGGACTAACTATGGCTACACCTTC. This gives the protein CAISEPATGTNYGYTF.

This clone was found a few times. The rearrangement joins TRBV11-3 to TRBJ2-7; D might be TRBD2 (7 bases). CDR1 is SGHNT and CDR2 is YENEEA in the germline V gene. Trimming took 2 bases from V and 3 from J, leaving 14 bases between them. The CDR3 extends over 15 amino acids. In nucleotides, the CDR3 is TGTGCCAGCAGCTTATCCGCGGGGGCCTACTACGAGCAGTACTTC. This encodes CASSLSAGAYYEQYF.

The chain is built from TRBV5-8 and TRBJ2-1, with 7 bases matching TRBD1. Germline V gene data show CDR1 as SGHTS and CDR2 as YDEGEE. This CDR3 has 15 amino acids. Germline trimming cut 4 bases from V and 2 bases from J; bases unmatched to any gene: 6. The CDR3 protein is CASSHRTGAYNEQFF. The CDR3 DNA follows: TGTGCCAGCAGCCATAGGACAGGAGCCTACAATGAGCAGTTCTTC.

The rearrangement joins TRBV7-2 to TRBJ2-3; TRBD2 aligns across 7 bases. This CDR3 has 14 amino acids. Looked up from germline, CDR1 is SGHTA and CDR2 is FQGNSA. With 11 bases clipped from V and 8 bases from J, the junction kept 16 bases outside the gene matches. In nucleotides, the CDR3 is TGTGCCGTAGTCACTAGCGTAACCCAGGGTACGCAGTATTTT. It yields the protein CAVVTSVTQGTQYF.

The V gene is TRBV27, the J gene TRBJ2-7; no clear D. CDR1 MNHEY and CDR2 SMNVEV come from the germline V gene (reference sequence). V was pared by 3 bases and J by 4 bases, with 4 bases between. The CDR3 extends over 11 amino acids. Written as DNA, the CDR3 is TGTGCCAGCAGTTTCGGGTACGAGCAGTACTTC. It encodes CASSFGYEQYF.

With regard to this clone: One end of the junction does not line up with germline, which may come from a read error. This sequence joins TRBV27 and TRBJ2-6; D might be TRBD1 (5 bases). This CDR3 comprises 16 residues. Per germline, CDR1 MNHEY and CDR2 SMNVEV (reference sequence). DNA for the CDR3: TGTGCCAGCAGTTTATTGCTACTCTCTGGGGCCAACGGCCTGACTTTC. Amino acid sequence: CASSLLLLSGANGLTF.

This clone was counted a single time. This chain links TRBV19 with TRBJ1-3; TRBD1 matches at 10 bases. CDR1 and CDR2 (germline): LNHDA, SQIVND (reference sequence). V was pared by 8 bases and J by 0 bases, with 7 bases of the junction left unmatched. The CDR3 length is 16 residues. The CDR3 region is CASWGQGMSSGNTIYF. Written as DNA, the CDR3 is TGTGCCAGTTGGGGACAGGGGATGTCCTCTGGAAACACCATATATTTT.